A selection of T cell receptor beta chains follows, all from one sample in a study of T-cell memory formation after mild COVID-19. TCRdb recomputed calls from the 5' RACE reads with MiXCR, one row per CDR3 protein. Here the sample spans about 350,000 distinct CDR3 sequences, about 13% being singletons. Sequenced: PBMCs or a T cell subset sorted from them (not recorded which). The receptor set was obtained from a man in his late teens or twenties who had mild COVID-19 (a few samples of this study predate the infection). Cell type and time point are not known. The CDR3 runs from the conserved cysteine through the conserved F or W. The D gene is left open where the match is weak. A row's size may be missing; if present it is once, few, many or a size class.

v_gene	d_gene	j_gene	abundance	CDR3aa	CDR3nt
TRBV7-9	.	TRBJ1-5	many	CASSNTHNQPQHF	TGTGCCAGCAGCAACACCCACAATCAGCCCCAGCATTTT
TRBV7-8	.	TRBJ2-5	few	CASSLKGVRETQYF	TGTGCCAGCAGCTTAAAAGGTGTTCGGGAGACCCAGTACTTC
TRBV5-1	TRBD1	TRBJ2-7	many	CASSGTGGVEQYF	TGCGCCAGCAGCGGAACAGGGGGAGTCGAGCAGTACTTC
TRBV12-3/TRBV12-4	.	TRBJ1-5	.	CASSVQTGSNQPQHF	TGTGCCAGCAGTGTTCAGACGGGGAGCAATCAGCCCCAGCATTTT
TRBV28	TRBD1	TRBJ2-5	.	CASSREGTDARETQYF	TGTGCCAGCAGCCGCGAGGGGACAGACGCTCGAGAGACCCAGTACTTC
TRBV11-2	TRBD1	TRBJ2-1	.	CASRLGQGPSEQFF	TGTGCCAGCAGGTTAGGACAGGGGCCGAGTGAGCAGTTCTTC
TRBV7-9	.	TRBJ2-2	.	CASSRGLRNTGELFF	TGTGCCAGCAGCCGAGGGTTAAGGAACACCGGGGAGCTGTTTTTT
TRBV24-1	.	TRBJ2-3	few	CATRDYTDTQYF	TGTGCCACCAGGGACTACACAGATACGCAGTATTTT
TRBV11-2	TRBD1	TRBJ1-2	few	CASSLDRGNGYTF	TGTGCCAGCAGCCTGGACAGGGGGAATGGCTACACCTTC
TRBV5-1	.	TRBJ2-5	.	CASRQLVQETQYF	TGCGCCAGCAGGCAGTTGGTCCAGGAGACCCAGTACTTC
TRBV24-1	.	TRBJ2-3	.	CAISLGGDTDTQYF	TGTGCCATCAGTTTGGGGGGCGATACAGATACGCAGTATTTT
TRBV11-3	.	TRBJ2-5	few	CASSSTSPGSQETQYF	TGTGCCAGCAGCTCGACCTCTCCGGGGAGCCAAGAGACCCAGTACTTC
TRBV4-1	TRBD1	TRBJ1-5	few	CASSGSTGGGMGNQPQHF	TGCGCCAGCAGCGGCAGTACAGGGGGCGGTATGGGCAATCAGCCCCAGCATTTT
TRBV7-6	.	TRBJ1-1	.	CASSSDSGVTEAFF	TGTGCCAGCAGCTCGGACAGTGGGGTCACTGAAGCTTTCTTT
TRBV27	TRBD2	TRBJ2-1	.	CASSLSQRGGSYNEQFF	TGTGCCAGCAGTTTGTCCCAGCGGGGGGGCTCCTACAATGAGCAGTTCTTC
TRBV20-1	.	TRBJ1-5	.	CSALGNNQPQHF	TGCAGTGCTCTGGGGAACAATCAGCCCCAGCATTTT
TRBV12-3/TRBV12-4	.	TRBJ2-1	many	CASSPRYMENNEQFF	TGTGCCAGCAGTCCCCGTTACATGGAGAACAATGAGCAGTTCTTC
TRBV27	.	TRBJ2-3	many	CASSLSETGPADTQYF	TGTGCCAGCAGTTTATCGGAGACAGGCCCCGCAGATACGCAGTATTTT
TRBV14	.	TRBJ1-5	.	CASSQVQGQLPQHF	TGTGCCAGCAGCCAAGTTCAGGGGCAACTGCCCCAGCATTTT
TRBV6-2/TRBV6-3	.	TRBJ2-7	many	CASSIGGGLSYEQYF	TGTGCCAGCAGTATCGGCGGGGGCCTCTCCTACGAGCAGTACTTC
TRBV5-1	.	TRBJ2-7	.	CASGLSYGLMGEQYF	TGCGCCAGCGGTTTATCCTACGGGTTAATGGGGGAGCAGTACTTC
TRBV7-9	TRBD1	TRBJ1-2	.	CASSLEGTGGYGYTF	TGTGCCAGCAGCTTAGAAGGGACAGGAGGCTATGGCTACACCTTC
TRBV12-3/TRBV12-4	.	TRBJ1-2	few	CASFAGGSNYGYTF	TGTGCCTCTTTCGCCGGGGGAAGCAACTATGGCTACACCTTC
TRBV6-4	TRBD1	TRBJ2-3	many	CASSEAGGAPDTQYF	TGTGCCAGCAGTGAAGCAGGGGGCGCCCCAGATACGCAGTATTTT
TRBV10-3	.	TRBJ2-2	few	CAITRTDTGELFF	TGTGCCATCACTCGGACAGACACCGGGGAGCTGTTTTTT
TRBV7-2	.	TRBJ1-2	few	CASSPPPGYGYGYTF	TGTGCCAGCAGCCCCCCCCCGGGGTACGGCTATGGCTACACCTTC
TRBV18	TRBD1	TRBJ2-1	few	CASSPLLGGTGSYNEQFF	TGTGCCAGCTCACCTCTCCTAGGAGGGACAGGCTCCTACAATGAGCAGTTCTTC
TRBV3-1	.	TRBJ2-1	.	CASSQRDVRPNEQFF	TGTGCCAGCAGCCAGAGGGACGTCCGCCCCAATGAGCAGTTCTTC
TRBV10-3	.	TRBJ2-1	few	CAIIPDSSGEQFF	TGTGCCATCATTCCGGACTCTTCGGGAGAGCAGTTCTTC
TRBV28	TRBD1	TRBJ1-5	few	CATATGNQPQHF	TGTGCCACCGCGACAGGGAATCAGCCCCAGCATTTT
TRBV7-9	.	TRBJ1-3	many	CASSFDSVSGNTIYF	TGTGCCAGCAGCTTTGACAGCGTCTCTGGAAACACCATATATTTT
TRBV20-1	.	TRBJ2-1	.	CSARASSTGSYNEQFF	TGCAGTGCTAGAGCGAGCAGTACAGGGTCCTACAATGAGCAGTTCTTC
TRBV5-6	.	TRBJ2-3	few	CASSGGTRGTDTQYF	TGTGCCAGCAGCGGAGGGACCAGGGGCACAGATACGCAGTATTTT
TRBV25-1	.	TRBJ2-2	.	CASPPCHRATGELFF	TGTGCCAGCCCCCCTTGCCACAGGGCCACCGGGGAGCTGTTTTTT
TRBV5-5	TRBD1	TRBJ1-5	few	CASSLHRGGNQPQHF	TGTGCCAGCAGCTTGCACAGGGGAGGCAATCAGCCCCAGCATTTT
TRBV3-1	.	TRBJ2-3	many	CASSQERGARTADTQYF	TGTGCCAGCAGCCAAGAGAGAGGAGCCAGGACGGCAGATACGCAGTATTTT
TRBV12-3/TRBV12-4	.	TRBJ1-1	few	CASSSGRYTEAFF	TGTGCCAGCAGTTCCGGACGGTACACTGAAGCTTTCTTT
TRBV2	.	TRBJ2-3	many	CASRRGTTDTQYF	TGTGCCAGCCGGAGGGGCACCACAGATACGCAGTATTTT
TRBV7-9	.	TRBJ1-2	many	CASSLYPGHYGYTF	TGTGCCAGCAGCTTATATCCAGGCCACTATGGCTACACCTTC
TRBV7-3	TRBD2	TRBJ2-1	many	CASSSTLAGEQFF	TGTGCCAGCAGCTCCACACTAGCGGGCGAGCAGTTCTTC
TRBV10-3	.	TRBJ2-2	many	CAISEMTTNTGELFF	TGTGCCATCAGTGAGATGACAACGAACACCGGGGAGCTGTTTTTT
TRBV9	.	TRBJ2-3	.	CASSVDKDTQYF	TGTGCCAGCAGCGTAGATAAGGATACGCAGTATTTT
TRBV6-5	TRBD1	TRBJ2-3	few	CASSTGQGKVHTQYF	TGTGCCAGCAGTACCGGACAGGGGAAGGTGCATACGCAGTATTTT
TRBV20-1	.	TRBJ2-1	many	CSGEDGYNEQFF	TGCAGCGGTGAGGACGGCTACAATGAGCAGTTCTTC
TRBV1	.	TRBJ2-3	.	CTSSQGSGGAADTQYF	TGCACCAGCAGCCAAGGGAGCGGGGGGGCCGCAGATACGCAGTATTTT
TRBV5-1	TRBD1	TRBJ2-2	few	CASSLEGGPNTGELFF	TGCGCCAGCAGCTTGGAAGGGGGCCCTAACACCGGGGAGCTGTTTTTT
TRBV11-2	TRBD2	TRBJ2-3	.	CAGRGVGTDTQYF	TGTGCCGGCCGGGGGGTGGGCACAGATACGCAGTATTTT
TRBV12-3/TRBV12-4	.	TRBJ2-7	.	CASSFFDEQYF	TGTGCCAGCAGTTTTTTTGACGAGCAGTACTTC
TRBV7-2	TRBD1	TRBJ2-5	.	CASSLSTGLQETQHF	TGTGCCAGCAGTTTATCGACAGGGCTACAAGAGACCCAGCACTTC
TRBV5-6	.	TRBJ2-3	.	CASSIGLVRPSTDTQYF	TGTGCCAGCAGCATCGGTCTGGTGCGACCGAGCACAGATACGCAGTATTTT
TRBV4-2	.	TRBJ1-2	few	CASSQDRRAAEYGYTF	TGTGCCAGCAGCCAAGATCGAAGGGCAGCGGAGTATGGCTACACCTTC
TRBV5-1	.	TRBJ2-3	many	CASSLAASSTDTQYF	TGCGCCAGCAGCTTGGCGGCTTCGAGCACAGATACGCAGTATTTT